These T cell receptor beta chains were read from a single sample in a study of blood T cell repertoires in COVID-19. Clones were read by immunoSEQ multiplex PCR, and TCRdb kept only the in-frame ones, dropping some. The table lists a few hundred thousand clones, about 83% of them singletons. The specimen was PBMCs or T cells enriched from blood (not recorded which). All receptors come from a woman aged 50 to 65 who had recovered from COVID-19. CDR3s include the opening cysteine and the closing phenylalanine or tryptophan. The order of the fields is J gene, clone size, V gene, D gene, CDR3 protein, CDR3 DNA. A D gene is named only where the DNA matches it firmly. Expanded clones get a size class; other rows say once, few or many, or leave the size out.

>TRBJ1-2|-|TRBV29-1|TRBD1
CSVEGAGGGYGYTF
TGCAGCGTTGAAGGGGCAGGGGGAGGCTATGGCTACACCTTC
>TRBJ2-1|-|TRBV7-6|TRBD2
CASSSPGTSGSNEQFF
TGTGCCAGCAGCTCACCCGGGACTAGTGGTTCCAATGAGCAGTTCTTC
>TRBJ1-5|-|TRBV7-2|TRBD1
CASRPQGARGQPQHF
TGTGCCAGCAGACCCCAGGGGGCTCGGGGTCAGCCCCAGCATTTT
>TRBJ2-5|-|TRBV27|-
CASSLSMGPLLGETQYF
TGTGCCAGCAGTTTATCGATGGGGCCATTGTTAGGAGAGACCCAGTACTTC
>TRBJ1-5|few|TRBV19|-
CASSIDRVGGFNQPQHF
TGTGCCAGTAGTATAGACAGGGTCGGGGGTTTCAATCAGCCCCAGCATTTT
>TRBJ2-1|once|TRBV5-1|-
CASSFSGKIYNEQFF
TGCGCCAGCAGCTTCTCAGGGAAGATCTACAATGAGCAGTTCTTC
>TRBJ1-4|-|TRBV10-3|TRBD1
CAIKDRVEEKLFF
TGTGCCATCAAAGACAGGGTTGAGGAAAAACTGTTTTTT
>TRBJ1-3|few|TRBV4-1|-
CASSQLRVSGNTIYF
TGCGCCAGCAGCCAACTCAGGGTTTCTGGAAACACCATATATTTT
>TRBJ2-1|-|TRBV29-1|-
CSVADGLGRDNEQFF
TGCAGCGTAGCGGACGGCCTAGGGCGGGACAATGAGCAGTTCTTC
>TRBJ2-3|once|TRBV2|-
CASSEILADTQYF
TGTGCCAGCAGTGAGATTTTAGCAGATACGCAGTATTTT
>TRBJ1-2|-|TRBV28|-
CASSLREANYGYTF
TGTGCCAGCAGTTTAAGGGAGGCTAACTATGGCTACACCTTC
>TRBJ1-1|-|TRBV10-3|-
CAISESKGSFTEAFF
TGTGCCATCAGTGAGTCGAAGGGGTCCTTTACTGAAGCTTTCTTT
>TRBJ1-5|once|TRBV4-1|-
CASSPSGTSNQPQHF
TGCGCCAGCAGCCCCTCCGGGACATCAAATCAGCCCCAGCATTTT
>TRBJ1-5|-|TRBV25-1|-
CASSEQGKAPQHF
TGTGCCAGCAGTGAACAGGGGAAGGCGCCCCAGCATTTT
>TRBJ2-7|once|TRBV16|TRBD1
CASSQSGTGNSYEQYF
TGTGCCAGCAGCCAATCAGGGACAGGGAACTCCTACGAGCAGTACTTC
>TRBJ1-4|-|TRBV3-1/TRBV3-2|-
CASRGGIGEKLFF
TGTGCCAGCAGGGGCGGGATAGGGGAAAAACTGTTTTTT
>TRBJ1-5|-|TRBV30|-
CAWSTGTNQPQHF
TGTGCCTGGAGTACGGGGACAAATCAGCCCCAGCATTTT
>TRBJ1-5|-|TRBV6-1|TRBD1
CASSEKGTRDRGRLGSNQPQHF
TGTGCCAGCAGTGAAAAAGGGACCCGGGACAGGGGGCGGCTTGGTAGCAATCAGCCCCAGCATTTT
>TRBJ1-1|-|TRBV4-2|-
CASSQDAGNTEAFF
TGTGCCAGCAGCCAAGATGCGGGGAACACTGAAGCTTTCTTT
>TRBJ2-7|-|TRBV18|-
CASSPKVEADEQYF
TGTGCCAGCTCACCAAAGGTCGAGGCAGACGAGCAGTACTTC
>TRBJ1-4|-|TRBV7-8|TRBD1
CASSRTQGNHVAATNEKLFF
TGTGCCAGCAGCCGCACACAGGGGAATCACGTGGCGGCAACTAATGAAAAACTGTTTTTT
>TRBJ1-5|-|TRBV27|-
CASSSLGVSNQPQHF
TGTGCCAGCAGTTCCCTCGGGGTTAGCAATCAGCCCCAGCATTTT
>TRBJ1-1|-|TRBV27|TRBD1
CASSRTLGTGGMAFF
TGTGCCAGCAGCCGAACCCTCGGGACAGGAGGTATGGCTTTCTTT
>TRBJ1-2|-|TRBV6-4|TRBD1
CASSEGAAYGYTF
TGTGCCAGCAGCGAGGGGGCCGCTTATGGCTACACCTTC
>TRBJ1-6|-|TRBV3-1/TRBV3-2|TRBD1
CASSQGGTAFIRSPLHF
TGTGCCAGCAGCCAAGGTGGGACAGCCTTTATACGTTCACCCCTCCACTTT
>TRBJ1-2|-|TRBV12-3/TRBV12-4|-
CASSPVPSYGYTF
TGTGCCAGCTCCCCCGTTCCCTCCTATGGCTACACCTTC
>TRBJ2-5|-|TRBV2|TRBD1
CASSGQGARQETQYF
TGTGCCAGCAGCGGACAGGGGGCGAGGCAAGAGACCCAGTACTTC
>TRBJ1-1|-|TRBV12-3/TRBV12-4|-
CASSSTGYEAFF
TGTGCCAGCAGCAGTACAGGGTATGAAGCTTTCTTT
>TRBJ2-3|-|TRBV6-2/TRBV6-3|TRBD1
CASSYPGQKRTDTQYF
TGTGCCAGCAGTTACCCGGGACAGAAGCGCACAGATACGCAGTATTTT
>TRBJ1-1|-|TRBV3-1/TRBV3-2|-
CASSQEGKGTEAFF
TGTGCCAGCAGCCAAGAGGGGAAGGGGACTGAAGCTTTCTTT
>TRBJ1-2|-|TRBV24-1|-
CATSDHDRNYGYTF
TGTGCCACCAGTGATCACGACAGGAACTATGGCTACACCTTC
>TRBJ1-2|-|TRBV5-4|TRBD1
CASSQDRVGGYTF
TGTGCCAGCAGCCAAGACAGGGTGGGAGGCTACACCTTC
>TRBJ1-3|-|TRBV7-2|TRBD1
CASSLGTGAGNTIYF
TGTGCCAGCAGCTTAGGGACAGGGGCTGGAAACACCATATATTTT
>TRBJ1-1|-|TRBV5-1|TRBD1
CASSLTGVAFF
TGCGCCAGCAGCTTGACAGGGGTGGCTTTCTTT
>TRBJ1-1|-|TRBV5-1|-
CASSLGQGGSTEAFF
TGCGCCAGCAGCTTGGGTCAGGGAGGCTCCACTGAAGCTTTCTTT
>TRBJ1-6|-|TRBV14|-
CASSQGRREADPLHF
TGTGCCAGCAGCCAAGGGAGGCGGGAGGCCGATCCCCTCCACTTT
>TRBJ1-6|-|TRBV28|TRBD1
CASSTTEGAAYNSPLHF
TGTGCCAGCAGTACCACTGAGGGGGCGGCCTATAATTCACCCCTCCACTTT
>TRBJ1-4|-|TRBV19|-
CASRNRDIREKLFF
TGTGCCAGTAGGAACCGGGACATACGGGAAAAACTGTTTTTT
>TRBJ2-2|-|TRBV5-1|-
CASSLASVSANTGELFF
TGCGCCAGCAGCTTAGCTAGCGTTTCAGCGAACACCGGGGAGCTGTTTTTT
>TRBJ2-3|-|TRBV7-9|-
CASSRSLGGSADSTDTQYF
TGTGCCAGCAGCCGATCGCTAGGGGGTTCGGCCGATAGCACAGATACGCAGTATTTT
>TRBJ1-1|-|TRBV6-5|-
CASSYHQDSHTEAFF
TGTGCCAGCAGTTACCATCAAGACAGTCACACTGAAGCTTTCTTT
>TRBJ1-3|-|TRBV7-6|-
CASSLEGVSGNTIYF
TGTGCCAGCAGCTTAGAGGGGGTCTCTGGAAACACCATATATTTT
>TRBJ1-5|-|TRBV27|-
CASRSGQFNQPQHF
TGTGCCAGCCGCAGTGGACAGTTCAATCAGCCCCAGCATTTT
>TRBJ1-4|-|TRBV2|TRBD1
CASSEAALFGTAIEKLFF
TGTGCCAGCAGTGAAGCGGCGTTATTCGGGACAGCCATTGAAAAACTGTTTTTT
>TRBJ1-1|once|TRBV7-2|TRBD1
CASSNDRATEAFF
TGTGCCAGCAGCAACGACAGGGCCACTGAAGCTTTCTTT
>TRBJ2-2|-|TRBV5-1|TRBD2
CASSPDPLAGVILTGELFF
TGCGCCAGCAGCCCCGATCCCCTAGCGGGGGTTATTCTTACCGGGGAGCTGTTTTTT
>TRBJ2-3|-|TRBV19|TRBD2
CASRLAATDTQYF
TGTGCCAGTCGACTAGCGGCTACAGATACGCAGTATTTT
>TRBJ2-5|-|TRBV18|-
CASSRARVETQYF
TGTGCCAGCTCACGGGCGCGGGTGGAGACCCAGTACTTC
>TRBJ1-4|few|TRBV9|-
CASSVGIGGGSNEKLFF
TGTGCCAGCAGCGTTGGCATTGGCGGGGGGTCTAATGAAAAACTGTTTTTT